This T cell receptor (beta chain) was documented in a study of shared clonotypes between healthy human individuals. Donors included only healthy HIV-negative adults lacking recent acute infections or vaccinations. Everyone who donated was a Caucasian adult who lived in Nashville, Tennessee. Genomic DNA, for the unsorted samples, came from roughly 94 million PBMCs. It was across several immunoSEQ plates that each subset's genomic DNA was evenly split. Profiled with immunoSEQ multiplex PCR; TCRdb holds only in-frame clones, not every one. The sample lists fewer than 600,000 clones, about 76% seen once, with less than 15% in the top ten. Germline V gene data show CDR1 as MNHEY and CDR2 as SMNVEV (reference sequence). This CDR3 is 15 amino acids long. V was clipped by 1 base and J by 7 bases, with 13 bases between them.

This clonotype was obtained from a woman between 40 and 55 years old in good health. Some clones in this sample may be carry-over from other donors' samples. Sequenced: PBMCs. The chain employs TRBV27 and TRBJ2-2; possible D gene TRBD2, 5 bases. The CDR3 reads CASSLWASFGGELFF. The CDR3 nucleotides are TGTGCCAGCAGTTTATGGGCTAGCTTCGGCGGGGAGCTGTTTTTT.